This T cell receptor (beta chain) is from a study of Graves' ophthalmopathy and Graves' hyperthyroidism. Study-level information: Peripheral blood was obtained at first diagnosis, ahead of any treatment. Overall study results and limits: A classifier, a 13-signature model, separated ophthalmopathy from stable hyperthyroidism with more than 85% sensitivity and 65% to 83% specificity.

As concerns this clonotype: What it binds is not known.

The CDR3 has 14 amino acids. The V gene's germline CDR1 is SQVTM and CDR2 ANQGSEA. With V trimmed by 1 base and J by 8 bases, 6 bases remained unmatched. Researchers took RNA transcripts and amplified TCR beta CDR3 regions from them. After a first-round RT-PCR with HTBI primers, a second-round multiplex PCR was run. One entry per CDR3 protein results from TCRdb running MiXCR on the multiplex PCR reads. This sample yields approximately 700,000 distinct CDR3 sequences, of which roughly 40% are seen a single time; 35% to 55% belongs to the top ten. No donor had other autoimmune disease, uncontrolled infection, pregnancy or lactation. An approximately 9.8 ml volume of fresh peripheral blood provided the PBMCs.

The rearrangement joins TRBV29-1 to TRBJ1-2; 11 bases match TRBD1. The receptor comes from an adult man with Graves' ophthalmopathy. Specimen: peripheral blood. The DNA of the CDR3 is TGCAGCGTTGAAGGCGGACAGGGGGCGGAGGGCTACACCTTC. Protein product: CSVEGGQGAEGYTF.